There are a few counts of the clone carrying this T cell receptor beta chain. The study reverse transcribed the entire isolated RNA, so it sequenced expressed TCRB transcripts. Here immunoSEQ multiplex PCR was the method, and the copy in TCRdb shows in-frame clones only, minus some. The sample lists under 900,000 clones, roughly 16% occurring once. The germline gives CDR1 SGHDN, CDR2 FVKESK. This CDR3 has 16 residues. Trimming took 0 bases from V and 2 from J, leaving 12 bases between them. In all sorted populations, purity surpassed 98%. The data are from a study of beta chain features in type 1 diabetes.

The chain uses TRBV14 and TRBJ2-3; D is unclear. Sequencing was performed on naive CD4+ T cells from blood. This sequence originates from a woman in her late teens or twenties in good health. This chain's CDR3 is CASSQELKGPTDTQYF. Here the CDR3 DNA reads TGTGCCAGCAGCCAAGAGCTAAAGGGCCCCACAGATACGCAGTATTTT.